This is a list of T cell receptor beta chains from one sample in a study of cytomegalovirus exposure and HLA in healthy donors. Clones were read by immunoSEQ multiplex PCR, and TCRdb kept only the in-frame ones, dropping some. The repertoire shows roughly 80,000 clones; the top ten hold roughly an eighth. The source material was PBMCs. Every receptor here comes from a man aged 50 to 59 in good health and CMV-seropositive. CDR3s include the opening cysteine and the closing phenylalanine or tryptophan. The D gene is left open where the match is weak.

D gene: -
V gene: TRBV2
J gene: TRBJ2-3
CDR3 DNA: TGTGCCAGCAGAATGTCCAGGGGAGGCACAGATACGCAGTATTTT
CDR3 protein: CASRMSRGGTDTQYF

D gene: -
V gene: TRBV5-1
J gene: TRBJ2-7
CDR3 DNA: TGCGCCAGCAGCTTCCGGGGACACTACGAGCAGTACTTC
CDR3 protein: CASSFRGHYEQYF

D gene: TRBD2
V gene: TRBV5-1
J gene: TRBJ2-1
CDR3 DNA: TGCGCCAGCAGCTCTCCTAGCGGAAACAATGAGCAGTTCTTC
CDR3 protein: CASSSPSGNNEQFF

D gene: TRBD1
V gene: TRBV7-7
J gene: TRBJ1-1
CDR3 DNA: TGTGCCAGCAGCCCGTGGACAGGGGGGGCTGAAGCTTTCTTT
CDR3 protein: CASSPWTGGAEAFF

D gene: -
V gene: TRBV7-9
J gene: TRBJ1-1
CDR3 DNA: TGTGCCAGCAGCTCACAGGGGAACACTGAAGCTTTCTTT
CDR3 protein: CASSSQGNTEAFF

D gene: -
V gene: TRBV6-6
J gene: TRBJ2-1
CDR3 DNA: TGTGCCAGCAGCCCTGGACTGACCCTTCTTGAGCAGTTCTTC
CDR3 protein: CASSPGLTLLEQFF

D gene: TRBD1
V gene: TRBV10-3
J gene: TRBJ2-2
CDR3 DNA: TGTGCCATCAGTGACGGACAGGGTCCGACCGGGGAGCTGTTTTTT
CDR3 protein: CAISDGQGPTGELFF

D gene: -
V gene: TRBV28
J gene: TRBJ1-1
CDR3 DNA: TGTGCCAGCAGGCTCCAGGGACTCCACCAGGGAGGAGCTTTCTTT
CDR3 protein: CASRLQGLHQGGAFF

D gene: TRBD2
V gene: TRBV28
J gene: TRBJ2-2
CDR3 DNA: TGTGCCAGCAGTTCCCTCGGGGGGGCGCGAGGCGGGGAGCTGTTTTTT
CDR3 protein: CASSSLGGARGGELFF

D gene: TRBD1
V gene: TRBV28
J gene: TRBJ1-2
CDR3 DNA: TGTGCCAGCAGTTCAGGGACAGGGAACCTCTATGGCTACACCTTC
CDR3 protein: CASSSGTGNLYGYTF

D gene: -
V gene: TRBV18
J gene: TRBJ2-5
CDR3 DNA: TGTGCCAGCTCACCCCCGCAATTTAGTAGCGGTTTAGAAGAGACCCAGTACTTC
CDR3 protein: CASSPPQFSSGLEETQYF

D gene: TRBD1
V gene: TRBV2
J gene: TRBJ1-1
CDR3 DNA: TGTGCCAGCAGGGACAGGGGGCTGGACACTGAAGCTTTCTTT
CDR3 protein: CASRDRGLDTEAFF

D gene: -
V gene: TRBV11-2
J gene: TRBJ2-7
CDR3 DNA: TGTGCCAGCAGCTACGGACTGACGACGACCTACGAGCAGTACTTC
CDR3 protein: CASSYGLTTTYEQYF

D gene: TRBD1
V gene: TRBV12-5
J gene: TRBJ1-2
CDR3 DNA: TGTGCTAGTGGCCCTGACAGGGTGGGCTATGGCTACACCTTC
CDR3 protein: CASGPDRVGYGYTF

D gene: -
V gene: TRBV5-6
J gene: TRBJ1-4
CDR3 DNA: TGTGCCAGCAGCCACAGTTTCAGTAATGAAAAACTGTTTTTT
CDR3 protein: CASSHSFSNEKLFF

D gene: TRBD1
V gene: TRBV28
J gene: TRBJ2-1
CDR3 DNA: TGTGCCAGCAATCCCCCCCCCAGGGACAGCAATGAGCAGTTCTTC
CDR3 protein: CASNPPPRDSNEQFF

D gene: TRBD2
V gene: TRBV10-3
J gene: TRBJ2-7
CDR3 DNA: TGTGCCATCAGTGAGGGGACTAGCGGCTTCTACGAGCAGTACTTC
CDR3 protein: CAISEGTSGFYEQYF

D gene: TRBD1
V gene: TRBV9
J gene: TRBJ1-2
CDR3 DNA: TGTGCCAGCAGCTCCCAGGGGGGCTATGGCTACACCTTC
CDR3 protein: CASSSQGGYGYTF

D gene: TRBD1
V gene: TRBV5-4
J gene: TRBJ1-2
CDR3 DNA: TGTGCCAGCAGCTTCGACAGGGTTAATGGCTACACCTTC
CDR3 protein: CASSFDRVNGYTF

D gene: TRBD1
V gene: TRBV28
J gene: TRBJ1-1
CDR3 DNA: TGTGCCAGCAGTTTATTGACAGGGGCAAGGAACACTGAAGCTTTCTTT
CDR3 protein: CASSLLTGARNTEAFF

D gene: -
V gene: TRBV6-5
J gene: TRBJ2-6
CDR3 DNA: TGTGCCAGCAGTTACTCGATAGAGGGATCCAACGTCCTGACTTTC
CDR3 protein: CASSYSIEGSNVLTF

D gene: -
V gene: TRBV5-6
J gene: TRBJ2-7
CDR3 DNA: TGTGCCAGCAGCTTGGGCAGTATCTCCTACGAGCAGTACTTC
CDR3 protein: CASSLGSISYEQYF

D gene: TRBD1
V gene: TRBV30
J gene: TRBJ1-5
CDR3 DNA: TGTGCCTGGAGTGTCGGACAGGGGGCCAATCAGCCCCAGCATTTT
CDR3 protein: CAWSVGQGANQPQHF

D gene: TRBD2
V gene: TRBV27
J gene: TRBJ2-1
CDR3 DNA: TGTGCCAGTTCTTCAGCGGGACCTTCCTACAATGAGCAGTTCTTC
CDR3 protein: CASSSAGPSYNEQFF

D gene: -
V gene: TRBV5-1
J gene: TRBJ2-5
CDR3 DNA: TGCGCCAGCAGCCGAGCCCCACAAGAGACCCAGTACTTC
CDR3 protein: CASSRAPQETQYF

D gene: TRBD1
V gene: TRBV4-1
J gene: TRBJ1-2
CDR3 DNA: TGCGCCAGCAGCCAAGAGGACAGGGGTGCTGGTGGCTACACCTTC
CDR3 protein: CASSQEDRGAGGYTF

D gene: -
V gene: TRBV5-6
J gene: TRBJ2-1
CDR3 DNA: TGTGCCAGCAGTCCGTTTTGGGGGCACAATGAGCAGTTCTTC
CDR3 protein: CASSPFWGHNEQFF

D gene: TRBD1
V gene: TRBV5-6
J gene: TRBJ2-7
CDR3 DNA: TGTGCCAGCAGCTGGGGGGACAGGGGCTTCTACGAGCAGTACTTC
CDR3 protein: CASSWGDRGFYEQYF

D gene: TRBD1
V gene: TRBV10-3
J gene: TRBJ1-1
CDR3 DNA: TGTGCCATCAGTGAGCCGACAGGGGGCACTGAAGCTTTCTTT
CDR3 protein: CAISEPTGGTEAFF

D gene: -
V gene: TRBV7-9
J gene: TRBJ1-3
CDR3 DNA: TGTGCCAGCAGCTTAGCAGGAGACACCATATATTTT
CDR3 protein: CASSLAGDTIYF

D gene: -
V gene: TRBV6-6
J gene: TRBJ1-1
CDR3 DNA: TGTGCCAGCAGTTACGGTGGGGGCCTGAACACTGAAGCTTTCTTT
CDR3 protein: CASSYGGGLNTEAFF

D gene: TRBD1
V gene: TRBV18
J gene: TRBJ1-6
CDR3 DNA: TGTGCCAGCTCACCAGATAGGGGGACAGGGAGTAGATCACCCCTCCACTTT
CDR3 protein: CASSPDRGTGSRSPLHF

D gene: TRBD2
V gene: TRBV19
J gene: TRBJ2-7
CDR3 DNA: TGTGCCAGTAGTTTGGGGACTAGTGGCTACGAGCAGTACTTC
CDR3 protein: CASSLGTSGYEQYF

D gene: TRBD1
V gene: TRBV29-1
J gene: TRBJ2-2
CDR3 DNA: TGCAGCGTTGAGAAGGGGTTCGTTCAGGGGGCGCATGGACCCGGGGAGCTGTTTTTT
CDR3 protein: CSVEKGFVQGAHGPGELFF

D gene: -
V gene: TRBV7-2
J gene: TRBJ1-5
CDR3 DNA: TGTGCCAGCAGCTTAGACAGGAATCAGCCCCAGCATTTT
CDR3 protein: CASSLDRNQPQHF

D gene: TRBD1
V gene: TRBV9
J gene: TRBJ2-5
CDR3 DNA: TGTGCCAGCAGCGTAGAACAGGGGGCATGGGAGACCCAGTACTTC
CDR3 protein: CASSVEQGAWETQYF

D gene: -
V gene: TRBV4-1
J gene: TRBJ1-6
CDR3 DNA: TGCGCCAGCAGCCAAGACGGGAGCTCCTATAATTCACCCCTCCACTTT
CDR3 protein: CASSQDGSSYNSPLHF

D gene: -
V gene: TRBV5-1
J gene: TRBJ2-7
CDR3 DNA: TGCGCCAGCAGCCAGGAGGGACAGCCCTACGAGCAGTACTTC
CDR3 protein: CASSQEGQPYEQYF